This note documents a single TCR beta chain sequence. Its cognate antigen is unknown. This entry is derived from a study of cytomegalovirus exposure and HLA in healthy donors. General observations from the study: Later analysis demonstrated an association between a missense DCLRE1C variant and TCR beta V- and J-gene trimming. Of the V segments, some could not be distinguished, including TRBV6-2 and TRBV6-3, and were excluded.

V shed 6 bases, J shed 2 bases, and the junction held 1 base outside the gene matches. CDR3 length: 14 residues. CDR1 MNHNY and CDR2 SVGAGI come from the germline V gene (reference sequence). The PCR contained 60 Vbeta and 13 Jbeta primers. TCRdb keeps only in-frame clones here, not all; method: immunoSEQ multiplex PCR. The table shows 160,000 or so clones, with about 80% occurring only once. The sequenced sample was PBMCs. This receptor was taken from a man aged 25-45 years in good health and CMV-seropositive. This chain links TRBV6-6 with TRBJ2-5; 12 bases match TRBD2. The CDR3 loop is CASRLAGGQETQYF. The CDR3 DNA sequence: TGTGCCAGCAGACTAGCGGGGGGTCAAGAGACCCAGTACTTC.